These 17 T cell receptor beta chains came from one sample sequenced in a study of cytomegalovirus exposure and HLA in healthy donors. PCR used 60 Vbeta primers and 13 Jbeta primers. The table came from immunoSEQ multiplex PCR; TCRdb's copy has only in-frame clones and leaves some out. The sample includes approximately 190,000 clones, about 84% seen only once; the top ten take 3.5% to 4%. The sequencing sample was made of PBMCs. These receptors came from a man aged 50-60 years in good health and CMV-seronegative.

V and J are TRBV4-3 and TRBJ1-4, with D possibly matching TRBD1 (5 bases). V was shortened by 6 bases and J by 1 base, with 15 bases between the two germline ends. This CDR3 is built from 16 residues. Germline V lookup: CDR1 LGHNA, CDR2 YSLEER. Here the CDR3 reads CASRELGAGTNEKLFF. The CDR3 coding sequence is TGCGCCAGCAGGGAGCTTGGGGCAGGAACTAATGAAAAACTGTTTTTT.

The chain recombines TRBV9 with TRBJ2-5; TRBD1 is a possible D gene (5 bases). Germline values: CDR1 SGDLS, CDR2 YYNGEE. The CDR3 runs to 14 residues. V gave up 0 bases and J gave up 4 bases, with 10 bases separating them. This CDR3 reads CASSVEGHGETQYF. CDR3 DNA sequence: TGTGCCAGCAGCGTAGAGGGGCATGGAGAGACCCAGTACTTC.

The CDR3 DNA follows: TGTGCCAGCAGCTTAGGGTACGGTGAGCAGTTCTTC. The encoded protein is CASSLGYGEQFF. The chain links TRBV11-2 to TRBJ2-1; D ambiguous. V lost 1 base, J lost 9 bases, and 7 bases lay in between. The germline V gene encodes CDR1 SGHAT and CDR2 FQNNGV. The length of the CDR3 is 12 residues.

V is TRBV6-1 and J is TRBJ1-1; D might be TRBD1 (5 bases). The CDR3 extends over 15 amino acids. With 2 bases removed from V and 4 bases from J, the gap between germline ends came to 14 bases. From germline, CDR1 is MNHNS and CDR2 SASEGT. This chain's CDR3 is CASSEFQGGRTEAFF. CDR3 bases: TGTGCCAGCAGTGAATTCCAGGGAGGTCGCACTGAAGCTTTCTTT.

The V call is TRBV29-1, the J call TRBJ2-1; 8 nucleotides line up with TRBD1. Germline V gene sequence: CDR1 SQVTM, CDR2 ANQGSEA. The CDR3 consists of 12 residues. Trimming cost V 7 bases and J 5 bases; bases outside gene matches: 4. CDR3 sequence: CSAGQDNNEQFF. In DNA form, the CDR3 reads TGCAGCGCGGGACAGGATAACAATGAGCAGTTCTTC.

The chain is built from TRBV19 and TRBJ1-6; no reliable D call. Germline lookup yields CDR1 LNHDA and CDR2 SQIVND (reference sequence). V lost 5 bases, J lost 6 bases, and 14 bases lay in between. This CDR3 has 15 amino acids. In nucleotides, the CDR3 is TGTGCCAGTAGTCTATCCACGTACAGTAATTCACCCCTCCACTTT. Its translation is CASSLSTYSNSPLHF.

The V gene is TRBV7-2, the J gene TRBJ2-7; a possible D gene is TRBD1 (5 bases). Germline CDR1 is SGHTA and CDR2 is FQGNSA. The V end was cut by 4 bases, the J end by 3 bases, with 16 bases between. The CDR3 spans 15 residues. As DNA, the CDR3 is TGTGCCAGCAGCTCGGAACCAGGGTTGGTCTACGAGCAGTACTTC. Protein sequence: CASSSEPGLVYEQYF.

V gene TRBV29-1 combines with J gene TRBJ1-4; 7 positions agree with TRBD1. Germline CDR1 is SQVTM and CDR2 is ANQGSEA. The V segment lost 6 bases and the J segment 0 bases; nucleotides outside the gene matches: 7. The CDR3 is 15 amino acids. The CDR3 here is CSVRRDSATNEKLFF. CDR3 DNA sequence: TGCAGCGTCCGCCGGGACAGTGCAACTAATGAAAAACTGTTTTTT.

V is TRBV18 and J is TRBJ1-2; 7 bases align to TRBD1. This CDR3 has 17 amino acids. Germline V gene sequence: CDR1 KGHSH, CDR2 LQKENI. With 6 bases clipped from V and 4 bases from J, the junction kept 17 bases outside the gene matches. The CDR3 here is CASSPISGQIAVYGYTF. The CDR3, as DNA: TGTGCCAGCTCGCCTATTTCGGGACAGATCGCCGTCTATGGCTACACCTTC.

The chain recombines TRBV5-1 with TRBJ2-7, with 10 nucleotides matching TRBD1. CDR1 is SGHRS, CDR2 YFSETQ, per germline. The CDR3 loop spans 15 amino acids. V shed 4 bases, J shed 1 base, and the junction held 5 bases outside the gene matches. The CDR3 DNA follows: TGCGCCAGCAGCGCGGGACAGGGGAGGTCCTACGAGCAGTACTTC. Protein sequence: CASSAGQGRSYEQYF.

The chain combines TRBV19 with TRBJ2-1; TRBD1 is a possible D gene (8 bases). The CDR3 extends over 16 amino acids. Trimming stripped 9 bases from V and 4 bases from J, with 22 bases between. The germline gives CDR1 LNHDA, CDR2 SQIVND (reference sequence). CDR3 sequence (DNA): TGTGCCAGCTCCCCCAGGGGGCTAGCGGATTACAATGAGCAGTTCTTC. Translation: CASSPRGLADYNEQFF.

This rearrangement joins TRBV10-3 to TRBJ2-3; 12 bases align to TRBD2. The V segment lost 4 bases and the J segment 3 bases; nucleotides outside the gene matches: 5. Germline CDR1 ENHRY, CDR2 SYGVKD. The CDR3 is 16 amino acids. The CDR3 coding sequence is TGTGCCATCAGTGGGGGACTAGCGGGTCGGACAGATACGCAGTATTTT. Its protein is CAISGGLAGRTDTQYF.

The chain joins TRBV28 to TRBJ1-5, with D tentatively TRBD1 (5 bases). Trimming cost V 1 base and J 9 bases, with 16 bases left between them. Germline CDR1 and CDR2: MDHEN and SYDVKM. The CDR3 totals 15 residues. The CDR3 coding sequence is TGTGCCAGCAGTTTATCCCCCCGGGGGGAATTGCCCCAGCATTTT. It specifies CASSLSPRGELPQHF.

The table lists this clone with a count of one. V is TRBV9 and J is TRBJ2-2, with TRBD1 as a possible D gene (5 bases). V gave up 5 bases and J gave up 2 bases, with 10 bases separating them. Germline CDR1 is SGDLS and CDR2 is YYNGEE. The length of the CDR3 is 14 residues. The CDR3 here is CASSQGPNTGELFF. The CDR3 coding sequence is TGTGCCAGCAGTCAGGGTCCTAACACCGGGGAGCTGTTTTTT.

As regards this clone: This sample also contains other DNA sequences that code for the same CDR3. The chain uses TRBV13 and TRBJ2-5; D perhaps matches TRBD1 (5 bases). Germline lookup yields CDR1 PRHDT and CDR2 FYEKMQ (reference sequence). The CDR3 sequence is 16 residues long. V lost 0 bases and J 3 bases, leaving 14 bases between the germline ends. Here the CDR3 DNA reads TGTGCCAGCAGCTTAGGCCGACTTGTAGGGGAAGAGACCCAGTACTTC. Its translation is CASSLGRLVGEETQYF.

The chain carries TRBV2 and TRBJ1-6; D is possibly TRBD1 (5 bases). Germline assignment: CDR1 SNHLY and CDR2 FYNNEI. V gave up 3 bases and J gave up 14 bases, with 20 bases separating them. This CDR3 spans 15 amino acids. CDR3 nucleotides: TGTGCCAGCAGTGAGCTTGTGACATTCTACAGGACCCTCCACTTT. Translation: CASSELVTFYRTLHF.

This clone was recorded a few times. The chain employs TRBV19 and TRBJ1-6, with 7 bases that match TRBD1. Germline V gene lookup returns CDR1 LNHDA and CDR2 SQIVND (reference sequence). This CDR3 spans 14 amino acids. J lost 7 bases, V lost 6 bases, and 6 bases had no gene match. The CDR3, as DNA: TGTGCCAGTAGGCCCGACAGGGAGAATTCACCCCTCCACTTT. Encoded protein: CASRPDRENSPLHF.